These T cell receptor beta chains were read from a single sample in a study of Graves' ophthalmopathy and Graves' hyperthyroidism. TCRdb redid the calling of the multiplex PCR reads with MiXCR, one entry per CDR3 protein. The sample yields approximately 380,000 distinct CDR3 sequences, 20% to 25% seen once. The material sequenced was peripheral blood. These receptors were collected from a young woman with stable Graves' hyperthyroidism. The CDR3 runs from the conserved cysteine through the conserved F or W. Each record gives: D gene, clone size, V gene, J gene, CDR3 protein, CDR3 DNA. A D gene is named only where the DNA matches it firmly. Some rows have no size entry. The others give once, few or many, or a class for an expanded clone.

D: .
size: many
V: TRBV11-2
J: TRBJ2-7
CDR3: CASSSPDSTYEQYF
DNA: TGTGCCAGCAGCTCCCCCGACAGTACCTACGAGCAGTACTTC

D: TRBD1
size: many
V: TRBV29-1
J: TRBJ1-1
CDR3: CSVEDGGGNTEAFF
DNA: TGCAGCGTTGAAGACGGAGGGGGCAACACTGAAGCTTTCTTT

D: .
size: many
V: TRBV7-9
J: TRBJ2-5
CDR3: CASSLVGYF
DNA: TGTGCCAGCAGCTTAGTAGGTTACTTC

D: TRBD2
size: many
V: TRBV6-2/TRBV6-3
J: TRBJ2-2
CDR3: CASSPLADNTGELFF
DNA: TGTGCCAGCAGTCCCCTAGCGGACAACACCGGGGAGCTGTTTTTT

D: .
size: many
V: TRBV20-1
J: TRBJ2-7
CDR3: CSAKGTLSEQYF
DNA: TGCAGTGCTAAAGGGACACTAAGCGAGCAGTACTTC

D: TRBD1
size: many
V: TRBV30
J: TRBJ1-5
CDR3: CAWAGGVGQPQHF
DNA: TGTGCCTGGGCAGGGGGCGTCGGTCAGCCCCAGCATTTT

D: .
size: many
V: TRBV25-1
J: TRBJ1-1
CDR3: CASRPNRWYATEAFF
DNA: TGTGCCAGCAGGCCCAATCGTTGGTATGCAACTGAAGCTTTCTTT

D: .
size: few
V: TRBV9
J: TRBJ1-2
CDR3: CASSPRDFYGYTF
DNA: TGTGCCAGCAGCCCCCGGGACTTCTATGGCTACACCTTC

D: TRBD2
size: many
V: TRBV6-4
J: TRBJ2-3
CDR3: CASSDLAGGSTDTQYF
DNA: TGTGCCAGCAGTGATCTAGCGGGGGGAAGCACAGATACGCAGTATTTT

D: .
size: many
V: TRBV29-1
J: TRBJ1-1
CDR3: CSVAGFLVNTEAFF
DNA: TGCAGCGTCGCTGGATTCCTCGTGAACACTGAAGCTTTCTTT

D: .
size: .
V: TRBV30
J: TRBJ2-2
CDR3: CAWSVLSFLGAGELFF
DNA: TGTGCCTGGAGTGTACTCAGTTTCCTAGGCGCCGGGGAGCTGTTTTTT

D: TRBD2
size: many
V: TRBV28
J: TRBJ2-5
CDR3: CASSLLAVWTRQETQYF
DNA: TGTGCCAGCAGTTTATTGGCGGTTTGGACTAGGCAAGAGACCCAGTACTTC

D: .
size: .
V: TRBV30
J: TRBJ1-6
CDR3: CAAGVSPLHF
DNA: TGTGCGGCAGGGGTTTCACCCCTCCACTTT

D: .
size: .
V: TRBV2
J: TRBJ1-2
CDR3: CASKRQQTNYGYTF
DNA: TGTGCCAGCAAAAGACAGCAGACTAACTATGGCTACACCTTC

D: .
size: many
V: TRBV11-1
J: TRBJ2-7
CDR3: CASSLLTGPVYLVEQYF
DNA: TGTGCCAGCAGTTTACTCACAGGGCCTGTATATTTAGTCGAGCAGTACTTC

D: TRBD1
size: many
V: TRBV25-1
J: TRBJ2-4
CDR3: CASSAPGQGNIQYF
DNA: TGTGCCAGCAGTGCCCCTGGACAGGGTAACATTCAGTACTTC

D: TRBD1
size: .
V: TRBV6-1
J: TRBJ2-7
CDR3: CAIARQGPYEQYF
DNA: TGTGCCATTGCGCGACAGGGTCCCTACGAGCAGTACTTC

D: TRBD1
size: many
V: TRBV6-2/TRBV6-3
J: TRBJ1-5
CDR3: CASSYSPGTGLFSNQPQHF
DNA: TGTGCCAGCAGTTACTCGCCCGGGACAGGCCTTTTCAGCAATCAGCCCCAGCATTTT

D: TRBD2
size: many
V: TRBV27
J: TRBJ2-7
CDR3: CASSRVASGRSRGEEQYF
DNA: TGTGCCAGCAGTCGGGTGGCTAGCGGGAGGTCCCGGGGAGAGGAGCAGTACTTC

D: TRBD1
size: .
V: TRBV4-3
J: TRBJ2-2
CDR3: CASSPGQGHTGELFF
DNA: TGCGCCAGCAGCCCCGGACAGGGGCACACCGGGGAGCTGTTTTTT

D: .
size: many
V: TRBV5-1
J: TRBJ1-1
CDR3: CASSLWRNTEAFF
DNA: TGCGCCAGCAGCTTGTGGCGGAACACTGAAGCTTTCTTT

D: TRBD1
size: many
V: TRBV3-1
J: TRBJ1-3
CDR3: CASSQGLLQGSGNTIYF
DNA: TGTGCCAGCAGCCAAGGATTGTTACAGGGGTCTGGAAACACCATATATTTT

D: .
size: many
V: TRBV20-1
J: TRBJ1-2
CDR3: CSARAFYGGYTF
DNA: TGCAGTGCTAGGGCCTTTTATGGTGGCTACACCTTC

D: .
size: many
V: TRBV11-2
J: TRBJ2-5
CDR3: CASSSDGYQETQYF
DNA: TGTGCCAGCAGCTCAGACGGGTACCAAGAGACCCAGTACTTC

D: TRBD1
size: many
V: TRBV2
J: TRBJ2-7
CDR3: CASSGTGFYEQYF
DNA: TGTGCCAGCAGTGGGACAGGGTTCTACGAGCAGTACTTC

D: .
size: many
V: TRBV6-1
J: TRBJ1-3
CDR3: CASSDRQRVSGNTIYF
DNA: TGTGCCAGCAGTGATCGCCAGAGAGTCTCTGGAAACACCATATATTTT

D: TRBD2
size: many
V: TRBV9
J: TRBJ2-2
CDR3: CASSVGGPTSGSQTGELFF
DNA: TGTGCCAGCAGCGTAGGGGGTCCGACTAGCGGGAGTCAAACCGGGGAGCTGTTTTTT

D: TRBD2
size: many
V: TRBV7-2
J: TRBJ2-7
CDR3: CASSITSASSYEQYF
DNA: TGTGCCAGCAGCATAACTAGCGCGAGCTCCTACGAGCAGTACTTC

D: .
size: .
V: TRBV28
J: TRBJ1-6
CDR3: CASSPIRVSPLHF
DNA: TGTGCCAGCAGTCCGATACGAGTTTCACCCCTCCACTTT

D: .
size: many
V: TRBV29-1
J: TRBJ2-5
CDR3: CSVEPRGKETQYF
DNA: TGCAGCGTTGAACCTAGGGGCAAAGAGACCCAGTACTTC

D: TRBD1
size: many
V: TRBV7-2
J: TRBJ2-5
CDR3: CASSVAGTGVETQYF
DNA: TGTGCCAGCAGCGTTGCCGGGACAGGGGTAGAGACCCAGTACTTC

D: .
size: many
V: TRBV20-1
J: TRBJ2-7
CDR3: CSAFLSYEQYF
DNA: TGCAGTGCCTTCCTGTCCTACGAGCAGTACTTC

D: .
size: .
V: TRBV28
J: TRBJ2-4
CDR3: CASSLALAKNIQYF
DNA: TGTGCCAGCTCCTTGGCGCTAGCCAAAAACATTCAGTACTTC

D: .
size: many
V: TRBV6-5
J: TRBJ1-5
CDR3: CASSSAGSTQPQHF
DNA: TGTGCCAGCAGTTCGGCAGGGTCGACTCAGCCCCAGCATTTT

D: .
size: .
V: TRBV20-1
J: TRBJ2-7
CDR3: CSARGGSSYEQYF
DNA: TGCAGTGCTAGAGGCGGCTCCTCCTACGAGCAGTACTTC

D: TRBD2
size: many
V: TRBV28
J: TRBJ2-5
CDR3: CASSPNSSGRETQYF
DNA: TGTGCCAGCAGTCCCAATTCTAGCGGGAGGGAGACCCAGTACTTC

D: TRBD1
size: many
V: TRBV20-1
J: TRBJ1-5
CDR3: CSASSPGQGAKPQHF
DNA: TGCAGTGCTAGTAGCCCGGGACAGGGGGCAAAGCCCCAGCATTTT

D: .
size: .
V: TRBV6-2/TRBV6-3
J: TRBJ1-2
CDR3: CASRPRGVHYGYTF
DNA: TGTGCCAGCAGACCGCGGGGAGTCCACTATGGCTACACCTTC

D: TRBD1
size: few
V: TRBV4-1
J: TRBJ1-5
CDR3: CASSQVQGALYSNQPQHF
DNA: TGCGCCAGCAGCCAAGTCCAGGGGGCCCTTTATAGCAATCAGCCCCAGCATTTT